The 8 T cell receptor beta chains below were found in one sample sequenced in a study of shared clonotypes between healthy human individuals. Using immunoSEQ multiplex PCR, the repertoire was profiled, and TCRdb retains in-frame clones only, with some absent. The table shows about 1.5 million clones, with 95% to 99% occurring only once. Source material: naive CD4+ T cells sorted from blood. Subset indicated: CD45RA+ positively selected. These receptors came from a man younger than 40 in good health.

CDR3 region: CASSPDGSQPQHF. As DNA, the CDR3 is TGCGCCAGCAGCCCGGACGGGTCTCAGCCCCAGCATTTT. The J gene is TRBJ1-5, the V gene TRBV5-1; D is unclear. CDR3 length: 13 amino acids. Germline CDR1 and CDR2: SGHRS and YFSETQ. Trimming removed 4 bases from V and 6 bases from J, with 11 bases in between.

The chain combines TRBV5-1 with TRBJ2-3, with D tentatively TRBD2 (5 bases). The V and J ends lost 3 bases and 2 bases respectively, with 19 bases between them. The CDR3 covers 17 residues. Germline V gives CDR1 SGHRS, CDR2 YFSETQ. The CDR3 spells CASSSGVVATPTDTQYF. The CDR3 DNA is TGCGCCAGCAGCTCCGGTGTAGTAGCGACGCCCACAGATACGCAGTATTTT. The full variable domain, completed using reference TRBV5-1 and TRBJ2-3, is KAGVTQTPRYLIKTRGQQVTLSCSPISGHRSVSWYQQTPGQGLQFLFEYFSETQRNKGNFPGRFSGRQFSNSRSEMNVSTLELGDSALYLCASSSGVVATPTDTQYFGPGTRLTVL.

The V and J genes are TRBV9 and TRBJ1-1; tentative D call: TRBD1 (6 bases). The CDR3 is 15 amino acids. V gave up 4 bases and J gave up 3 bases, with 16 bases separating them. CDR1 and CDR2 (germline): SGDLS, YYNGEE. The CDR3 here is CASSLDGGPDTEAFF. DNA of the CDR3: TGTGCCAGCAGCCTCGACGGGGGCCCTGACACTGAAGCTTTCTTT.

The chain joins TRBV6-1 to TRBJ1-5, with TRBD1 matching over 7 bases. This CDR3 has 16 amino acids. The V gene end was trimmed by 4 bases and the J gene end by 3 bases; junction bases not matched to a gene: 9. From germline, CDR1 is MNHNS and CDR2 SASEGT. The DNA of the CDR3 is TGTGCCAGCAGTGGACGGACAGGCCTCCACAATCAGCCCCAGCATTTT. Translation gives CASSGRTGLHNQPQHF.

The chain is built from TRBV6-5 and TRBJ2-7; unclear D gene. This CDR3 has 12 amino acids. Trimming took off 2 bases at V and 7 bases at J, with 9 bases between the two ends. Looked up from germline, CDR1 is MNHEY and CDR2 is SVGAGI. The CDR3 region is CASSYPLEEQYF. The CDR3 DNA reads TGTGCCAGCAGTTACCCCCTTGAAGAGCAGTACTTC.

This clone was recorded once. This sequence joins TRBV11-2 and TRBJ1-5, with 7 bases matching TRBD1. CDR1 is SGHAT and CDR2 is FQNNGV in the germline V gene. V was pared by 5 bases and J by 3 bases, with 4 bases of the junction left unmatched. The CDR3 extends over 14 amino acids. The CDR3 loop is CASSEGQHNQPQHF. In DNA form, the CDR3 reads TGTGCCAGCAGCGAGGGACAGCACAATCAGCCCCAGCATTTT.

This clone was seen once. The chain combines TRBV9 with TRBJ2-2, with 10 bases matching TRBD2. The CDR3 has 15 amino acids. After removal of 3 bases from V and 6 bases from J, the junction contained 5 bases not matched to a gene. The germline CDR1 and CDR2 sequences are SGDLS and YYNGEE. The CDR3 loop reads CASSASGRAAGELFF. Here the CDR3 DNA reads TGTGCCAGCAGCGCCAGCGGGAGGGCGGCCGGGGAGCTGTTTTTT.

The V and J genes are TRBV30 and TRBJ2-3, with 9 bases aligning to TRBD2. V was clipped by 1 base and J by 5 bases; unmatched bases: 4. The CDR3 consists of 14 residues. CDR1 and CDR2 from the germline V gene are GTSNPN and SVGIG (reference sequence). The CDR3 region has the DNA TGTGCCTGGAGTGCAACTAGCGGGCTAGATACGCAGTATTTT. Its protein is CAWSATSGLDTQYF.